The 32 T cell receptor beta chains presented below share a single source sample, sequenced in a study of cytomegalovirus exposure and HLA in healthy donors. PCR amplification relied on 60 Vbeta primers (plus 13 Jbeta primers). Measured with immunoSEQ multiplex PCR; TCRdb has only the in-frame clones, and not every one. The sample holds over 150,000 clones, roughly 79% seen once. Sequenced input: PBMCs. The receptors were gathered from a woman aged 50 to 60 in good health and CMV-seronegative.

The sample holds a few counts of this clone. The chain uses TRBV19 and TRBJ2-2; possibly TRBD2 for D (5 bases). This CDR3 has 15 amino acids. In germline, CDR1 is LNHDA, CDR2 SQIVND (reference sequence). Trimming took off 4 bases at V and 4 bases at J, with 13 bases between the two ends. This CDR3 reads CASSNGLMGTGELFF. The DNA for the CDR3 is TGTGCCAGTAGTAATGGACTTATGGGCACCGGGGAGCTGTTTTTT.

In its sample, this clone was seen a few times. The chain uses TRBV18 and TRBJ1-1, with TRBD1 as a possible D gene (5 bases). V lost 5 bases and J 2 bases, leaving 12 bases between the germline ends. Looked up from germline, CDR1 is KGHSH and CDR2 is LQKENI. CDR3 length equals 14 residues. The CDR3 is CASSVPGPNTEAFF. CDR3 DNA sequence: TGTGCCAGCTCAGTGCCAGGGCCTAACACTGAAGCTTTCTTT.

The chain employs TRBV7-9 and TRBJ1-4; 7 nucleotides agree with TRBD1. Germline V gene data show CDR1 as SEHNR and CDR2 as FQNEAQ (reference sequence). The CDR3 length is 14 residues. V lost 1 base, J lost 8 bases, and 4 bases stayed unmatched. CDR3 region: CASSLGGGNEKLFF. CDR3 sequence (DNA): TGTGCCAGCAGCTTAGGAGGGGGCAACGAAAAACTGTTTTTT.

The chain links TRBV30 to TRBJ1-2, with 7 bases matching TRBD1. The CDR3 runs to 14 residues. V was clipped by 3 bases and J by 9 bases; unmatched bases: 13. In germline, CDR1 is GTSNPN, CDR2 SVGIG (reference sequence). The CDR3 sequence is CAWRLEGAETSYTF. The CDR3 DNA follows: TGTGCCTGGAGATTAGAGGGGGCGGAAACCAGCTACACCTTC.

The CDR3 DNA is TGTGCCAGCAGTGACAACAGGGGGGACGAGCAGTACTTC. This encodes CASSDNRGDEQYF. This chain connects TRBV2 to TRBJ2-5, with TRBD1 identical over 8 bases. Near its end, the DNA agrees better with TRBJ2-7, so the J call may be wrong. CDR3 length: 13 residues. CDR1 is SNHLY and CDR2 is FYNNEI in the germline V gene.

To note about this clone: The same CDR3 also results from other DNA sequences found in this sample. This chain joins TRBV14 and TRBJ1-6, with TRBD1 as a possible D gene (6 bases). Deletions cut 4 bases from V and 8 bases from J, with 12 bases between. From germline, CDR1 is SGHDN and CDR2 FVKESK. The CDR3 is 14 residues long. DNA of the CDR3: TGTGCCAGCAGCCCCGGACAGATGTATTCACCCCTCCACTTT. It translates to CASSPGQMYSPLHF.

The chain couples TRBV5-4 to TRBJ2-1; 7 bases match TRBD1. V was clipped by 4 bases and J by 8 bases; unmatched bases: 9. Germline V gene data show CDR1 as SGHNT and CDR2 as YYREEE (reference sequence). The length of the CDR3 is 14 residues. The CDR3 DNA sequence: TGTGCCAGCAGCACACACAGGGGATGGGATGAGCAGTTCTTC. Amino acid sequence: CASSTHRGWDEQFF.

This chain joins TRBV5-1 and TRBJ2-6; possibly TRBD2 for D (6 bases). Trimming shortened V by 10 bases and J by 5 bases, and 19 bases separated the two germline ends. Germline CDR1 is SGHRS and CDR2 is YFSETQ. The CDR3 consists of 15 residues. In DNA form, the CDR3 reads TGCGCCTCCAGCAGTGTTGGGGGGAGGGCCAACGTCCTGACTTTC. This codes for CASSSVGGRANVLTF.

The rearrangement joins TRBV9 to TRBJ2-7; possible D gene TRBD1, 7 bases. The V and J ends lost 3 bases and 0 bases respectively, with 10 bases between them. Germline V gene sequence: CDR1 SGDLS, CDR2 YYNGEE. The CDR3 is 14 amino acids. The CDR3 DNA follows: TGTGCCAGCAGCGCAGGGGGGAGCTCCTACGAGCAGTACTTC. Translated, it gives CASSAGGSSYEQYF.

The V gene is TRBV4-1, the J gene TRBJ1-4; possible D gene TRBD1, 5 bases. Trimming stripped 0 bases from V and 1 base from J, with 9 bases between. The length of the CDR3 is 16 residues. Germline values: CDR1 MGHRA, CDR2 YSYEKL. DNA of the CDR3: TGCGCCAGCAGCCAAGATCTCGGGGGAACTAATGAAAAACTGTTTTTT. This codes for CASSQDLGGTNEKLFF.

The J gene is TRBJ1-1, the V gene TRBV30, with D possibly being TRBD1 (6 bases). V lost 2 bases and J 7 bases, leaving 14 bases between the germline ends. This CDR3 region has 13 residues. CDR1 and CDR2 from the germline V gene are GTSNPN and SVGIG (reference sequence). The CDR3 DNA reads TGTGCCTGGAGTATGCTACAGGGCCATGAAGCTTTCTTT. It yields the protein CAWSMLQGHEAFF.

This clone was picked up one time. The gene calls are TRBV5-4 and TRBJ1-6; maybe TRBD1 (5 bases). V lost 4 bases and J lost 6, with 11 bases in between. The CDR3 extends over 14 amino acids. CDR1 is SGHNT and CDR2 is YYREEE in the germline V gene (reference sequence). The CDR3 region has the DNA TGTGCCAGCAGCCCAGGGTTTTTTAATTCACCCCTCCACTTT. It yields the protein CASSPGFFNSPLHF.

This clone has just a few counts. The CDR3 sequence is CASSEQPGQGNEQFF. The DNA of the CDR3 is TGTGCCAGCAGTGAGCAGCCGGGACAGGGGAATGAGCAGTTCTTC. This sequence joins TRBV6-4 and TRBJ2-1, with 10 bases that match TRBD1. There are 15 residues in the CDR3. CDR1 MRHNA and CDR2 SNTAGT come from the germline V gene. V lost 3 bases and J lost 7; bases outside the gene matches: 6.

The CDR3 is CASSVQGKRETQYF. For the CDR3, the DNA is TGTGCCAGCAGTGTACAGGGAAAGAGGGAGACCCAGTACTTC. The chain recombines TRBV25-1 with TRBJ2-5; weak D call: TRBD1 (6 bases). V was trimmed by 4 bases and J by 5 bases, leaving 14 bases between them. The CDR3 spans 14 residues. Germline V gene lookup returns CDR1 MGHDK and CDR2 SYGVNS.

This clone was seen just once. The chain links TRBV5-6 to TRBJ2-6; D is ambiguous. Deletions cut 2 bases from V and 0 bases from J, with 6 bases between. This CDR3 region has 15 residues. Germline V gives CDR1 SGHDT, CDR2 YYEEEE. The CDR3: CASSLLFSGANVLTF. The DNA for the CDR3 is TGTGCCAGCAGCTTATTATTCTCTGGGGCCAACGTCCTGACTTTC.

The chain has TRBV5-1 and TRBJ1-4, with a weak D call TRBD1 (6 bases). Germline V gene sequence: CDR1 SGHRS, CDR2 YFSETQ. V was cut by 4 bases and J by 12 bases, with 19 bases left in between. The CDR3 contains 14 residues. CDR3 loop: CASSLDSSLAQLFF. CDR3 bases: TGCGCCAGCAGCCTGGACAGTTCCCTTGCCCAACTGTTTTTT.

The chain joins TRBV27 to TRBJ2-7; a possible D gene is TRBD1 (7 bases). There are 15 residues in the CDR3. V shed 5 bases and J shed 1 base, with 15 bases lying between them. In germline, CDR1 is MNHEY, CDR2 SMNVEV (reference sequence). The CDR3 region has the DNA TGTGCCAGCAGTCCCCGGCGGGACAGTTCCTACGAGCAGTACTTC. Translation gives CASSPRRDSSYEQYF.

J is TRBJ2-3 and V is TRBV19, with 10 bases that match TRBD2. The V and J ends lost 3 bases and 9 bases, in that order; junction bases with no gene match: 9. From germline, CDR1 is LNHDA and CDR2 SQIVND (reference sequence). The CDR3 runs 15 residues. CDR3 residues: CASSMPLAGGYTQYF. The DNA for the CDR3 is TGTGCCAGTAGTATGCCCTTAGCGGGAGGTTACACGCAGTATTTT. The whole variable domain, filled in from reference TRBV19 and TRBJ2-3, reads DGGITQSPKYLFRKEGQNVTLSCEQNLNHDAMYWYRQDPGQGLRLIYYSQIVNDFQKGDIAEGYSVSREKKESFPLTVTSAQKNPTAFYLCASSMPLAGGYTQYFGPGTRLTVL.

The chain couples TRBV7-8 to TRBJ2-7; 10 nucleotides agree with TRBD1. The ends lost 2 bases at V and 2 bases at J; junction bases unmatched: 6. The CDR3 runs to 16 residues. CDR1 SGHVS and CDR2 FQNEAQ come from the germline V gene. For the CDR3, the DNA is TGTGCCAGCAGCTTATTAGGACAGGGGGTTGCCTACGAGCAGTACTTC. It translates to CASSLLGQGVAYEQYF.

This clone was detected once. The chain couples TRBV7-2 to TRBJ2-5; D uncertain. Germline assignment: CDR1 SGHTA and CDR2 FQGNSA. The CDR3 has 11 amino acids. V gave up 5 bases and J gave up 5 bases, with 6 bases separating them. In DNA, the CDR3 is TGTGCCAGCAGCACCGGGGAGACCCAGTACTTC. The encoded protein is CASSTGETQYF.

The rearrangement links TRBV6-5 to TRBJ2-7; 7 bases align to TRBD1. The germline V gene encodes CDR1 MNHEY and CDR2 SVGAGI. CDR3 length equals 13 residues. V dropped 5 bases and J dropped 2; count of bases not matched to a gene: 3. CDR3 DNA: TGTGCCAGCAGTGCCAGGGGGACCTACGAGCAGTACTTC. This encodes CASSARGTYEQYF.

This clone appeared a few times. This sequence joins TRBV7-9 and TRBJ2-1; TRBD2 matches 12 bases. The CDR3 is 15 amino acids. The ends lost 5 bases at V and 7 bases at J; junction bases unmatched: 6. Germline-derived CDR1 and CDR2 are SEHNR and FQNEAQ (reference sequence). This CDR3 reads CASSETSGRGNEQFF. The DNA of the CDR3 is TGTGCCAGCAGCGAGACTAGCGGGAGAGGGAATGAGCAGTTCTTC. Supplemented by reference TRBV7-9 and TRBJ2-1, the full variable domain reads DTGVSQNPRHKITKRGQNVTFRCDPISEHNRLYWYRQTLGQGPEFLTYFQNEAQLEKSRLLSDRFSAERPKGSFSTLEIQRTEQGDSAMYLCASSETSGRGNEQFFGPGTRLTVL.

The genes are TRBV15 and TRBJ2-7; perhaps TRBD1 as D (6 bases). V gave up 0 bases and J gave up 6 bases, with 15 bases separating them. The CDR3 covers 15 residues. Germline V gives CDR1 LNHNV, CDR2 YYDKDF (reference sequence). The CDR3 loop reads CATSRDRGTLCEQYF. CDR3 bases: TGTGCCACCAGCAGAGACAGGGGAACTCTATGCGAGCAGTACTTC.

Turning to this clone: Relative to the germline gene, one junction end is altered; a read error may explain this. V and J are TRBV5-6 and TRBJ2-3; D perhaps matches TRBD2 (7 bases). The CDR3 has 12 amino acids. Germline CDR1 SGHDT, CDR2 YYEEEE. The CDR3 loop reads CASSLGAGALSF. In DNA form, the CDR3 reads TGTGCCAGCAGCTTGGGGGCGGGGGCTCTATCATTT.

The rearrangement uses TRBV5-1 and TRBJ2-1; the match to TRBD2 covers 7 bases. The CDR3 extends over 16 amino acids. Germline CDR1 SGHRS, CDR2 YFSETQ. After removal of 0 bases from V and 7 bases from J, the junction contained 10 bases not matched to a gene. The chain's CDR3 is CASSLAGAGNLNEQFF. The CDR3 nucleotides are TGCGCCAGCAGCTTGGCTGGAGCGGGGAATTTAAATGAGCAGTTCTTC.

The gene calls are TRBV5-1 and TRBJ2-7; 8 bases agree with TRBD1. J gave up 0 bases and V 3 bases, and 2 bases lay outside the gene matches. Per germline, CDR1 SGHRS and CDR2 YFSETQ. CDR3 length: 14 residues. The CDR3 DNA is TGCGCCAGCAGCTGGACAGGGTTCTCCTACGAGCAGTACTTC. It specifies CASSWTGFSYEQYF.

The chain joins TRBV14 to TRBJ2-4, with D possibly matching TRBD1 (5 bases). Germline lookup yields CDR1 SGHDN and CDR2 FVKESK. The CDR3 is 12 residues long. The V end lost 2 bases, the J end lost 6 bases, and 5 bases lay between the germline ends. As DNA, the CDR3 is TGTGCCAGCAGCCAACAGGGAAACATTCAGTACTTC. Amino acid sequence: CASSQQGNIQYF.

J is TRBJ2-1 and V is TRBV10-3; 9 bases match TRBD2. CDR3 length: 16 residues. CDR1 is ENHRY and CDR2 is SYGVKD in the germline V gene. The trim removed 6 bases at V and 10 bases at J, leaving 16 bases unmatched. The CDR3 DNA is TGTGCCATCAGACGCAGAAGCGGGGGGACGACGTGGGAGCAGTTCTTC. Translated: CAIRRRSGGTTWEQFF.

The chain joins TRBV5-6 to TRBJ1-2; a weak D match, TRBD1 (6 bases). The V end lost 5 bases, the J end lost 6 bases, and 23 bases lay between the germline ends. The CDR3 contains 16 residues. Germline V gene lookup returns CDR1 SGHDT and CDR2 YYEEEE. Here the CDR3 DNA reads TGTGCCAGCAGACAGGGAGAAAAAGGTTATAGGGATGGCTACACCTTC. Translating gives CASRQGEKGYRDGYTF.

Only one count was recorded for this clone. The DNA for the CDR3 is TGCGCCAGCAGCGTCGGACAAATTCAAGAGACCCAGTACTTC. It translates to CASSVGQIQETQYF. The rearrangement joins TRBV5-1 to TRBJ2-5; perhaps TRBD1 as D (5 bases). The V end was cut by 4 bases, the J end by 2 bases, with 12 bases between. Germline-derived CDR1 and CDR2 are SGHRS and YFSETQ. The CDR3 runs to 14 residues.

The V call is TRBV7-9, the J call TRBJ2-7, with TRBD2 matching over 7 bases. The CDR3 spans 14 residues. Germline V CDR1 and CDR2: SEHNR, FQNEAQ (reference sequence). Losses at the gene ends were 5 bases for V and 0 bases for J; bases not matched to a gene: 4. DNA for the CDR3: TGTGCCAGCAGCATGGGACTATCCTCCTACGAGCAGTACTTC. Amino acids: CASSMGLSSYEQYF.

This rearrangement joins TRBV11-2 to TRBJ2-5; tentative D call: TRBD2 (6 bases). The length of the CDR3 is 15 residues. The germline gives CDR1 SGHAT, CDR2 FQNNGV. The V end lost 5 bases, the J end lost 1 base, and 14 bases lay between the germline ends. This CDR3 is CASSLDRRGQETQYF. The CDR3 DNA sequence: TGTGCCAGCAGCCTCGATAGGAGGGGCCAAGAGACCCAGTACTTC.